This TCR beta chain originates from a study of cytomegalovirus exposure and HLA in healthy donors. Clones were read by immunoSEQ multiplex PCR, and TCRdb kept only the in-frame ones, dropping some. The table has 120,000 or so clones, more than 70% seen once. V was pared by 10 bases and J by 6 bases, with 5 bases of the junction left unmatched. CDR1 is LNHDA, CDR2 SQIVND, per germline (reference sequence). The CDR3 extends over 12 amino acids. Findings of the study overall: The dataset shows that most TCR sequences were rare, while some public TCRs occurred in many donors.

As concerns this clone: Its antigen is still unknown.

The sequence was collected from a man younger than 40 in good health and CMV-seronegative. The chain links TRBV19 to TRBJ1-2; TRBD1 agrees at 10 bases. The specimen sequenced was PBMCs. CDR3 loop: CATRQGANGYTF. The CDR3 nucleotides read TGTGCCACCAGACAGGGGGCGAATGGCTACACCTTC.